Below are 30 T cell receptor beta chains sequenced from a single sample in a study of cytomegalovirus exposure and HLA in healthy donors. 60 Vbeta and 13 Jbeta primers were used in PCR. Profiling relied on immunoSEQ multiplex PCR, and the TCRdb table lists in-frame clones only, not all of them. The sample lists approximately 200,000 clones; about 81% were seen once. The sample was PBMCs. These receptors were collected from a man under 40 in good health and CMV-seropositive.

V gene TRBV7-8 combines with J gene TRBJ1-4; no reliable D call. In germline, CDR1 is SGHVS, CDR2 FQNEAQ. V was pared by 4 bases and J by 6 bases, with 6 bases between. The CDR3 spans 12 residues. The CDR3 DNA follows: TGTGCCAGCAGCTGGAGTGATGAAAAACTGTTTTTT. Translated: CASSWSDEKLFF.

The CDR3 here is CASSKDLITVTSGSPIYEQYF. In DNA form, the CDR3 reads TGTGCCAGCAGCAAAGACCTCATCACTGTCACTAGCGGGAGTCCCATTTACGAGCAGTACTTC. The chain employs TRBV21-1 and TRBJ2-7; TRBD2, the table's D call, was not compared with the DNA. TRBV21-1 is given as a pseudogene. The CDR3 loop spans 21 amino acids.

J is TRBJ1-2 and V is TRBV18; D not certain. Germline V gene data show CDR1 as KGHSH and CDR2 as LQKENI. CDR3 size: 12 residues. Trimming stripped 3 bases from V and 5 bases from J, with 7 bases between. The CDR3 sequence: CASSPEAYGYTF. The CDR3 coding sequence is TGTGCCAGCTCACCTGAGGCTTATGGCTACACCTTC.

V is TRBV4-3 and J is TRBJ2-1; a possible D gene is TRBD1 (6 bases). V lost 0 bases to trimming and J lost 15 bases, with 15 bases between them. Germline-derived CDR1 and CDR2 are LGHNA and YSLEER. The length of the CDR3 is 13 residues. The CDR3 region has the DNA TGCGCCAGCAGCCAAGAGAGGGGGTACAGTCCGTTCTTC. Translating gives CASSQERGYSPFF.

V usage is TRBV6-4 and J usage is TRBJ2-7; 7 bases align to TRBD1. V lost 0 bases and J lost 0; bases outside the gene matches: 11. Germline V gene sequence: CDR1 MRHNA, CDR2 SNTAGT. CDR3 size: 18 residues. The CDR3 bases are TGTGCCAGCAGTGACTCTAGGTTGAGGTGGGACAGCTCCTACGAGCAGTACTTC. Its translation is CASSDSRLRWDSSYEQYF.

The V call is TRBV9, the J call TRBJ2-2; 9 bases line up with TRBD2. After removal of 0 bases from V and 0 bases from J, the junction contained 9 bases not matched to a gene. The CDR3 runs 19 residues. Germline-derived CDR1 and CDR2 are SGDLS and YYNGEE. CDR3 residues: CASSVESYSGGSNTGELFF. CDR3 nucleotides: TGTGCCAGCAGCGTAGAAAGTTATAGCGGGGGCTCGAACACCGGGGAGCTGTTTTTT.

The chain is built from TRBV2 and TRBJ1-2, with a possible D match to TRBD1 (5 bases). The CDR3 runs to 15 residues. Germline CDR1 reads SNHLY; CDR2 reads FYNNEI. V was trimmed by 4 bases and J by 7 bases, leaving 19 bases between them. The CDR3 reads CASSVIGRGGGGYTF. CDR3 DNA sequence: TGTGCCAGCAGTGTTATAGGGAGGGGAGGTGGTGGCTACACCTTC.

CDR3 DNA: TGTGCCAGCTCACCACGGGCGGGACTAGCGGGACCTATCCCCTACGAGCAGTACTTC. Its translation is CASSPRAGLAGPIPYEQYF. The chain employs TRBV18 and TRBJ2-7; 13 positions agree with TRBD2. V shed 1 base, J shed 2 bases, and the junction held 11 bases outside the gene matches. The CDR3 length is 19 residues. Per the germline V gene, CDR1 is KGHSH and CDR2 is LQKENI.

To note about this clone: Different DNA sequences within this sample yield the same CDR3. The genes are TRBV6-1 and TRBJ1-1, with 7 nucleotides matching TRBD1. After removal of 10 bases from V and 1 base from J, the junction contained 6 bases not matched to a gene. The V gene's germline CDR1 is MNHNS and CDR2 SASEGT. The CDR3 has 13 amino acids. In nucleotides, the CDR3 is TGTGCCATCAGGGGGACAGCGAACACTGAAGCTTTCTTT. Translating it yields CAIRGTANTEAFF.

J is TRBJ2-1 and V is TRBV27, with 7 bases matching TRBD1. This CDR3 has 15 residues. V was pared by 6 bases and J by 1 base, with 6 bases of the junction left unmatched. Germline V lookup: CDR1 MNHEY, CDR2 SMNVEV (reference sequence). CDR3 in DNA: TGTGCCAGCAGCAAGGGGGCTAGATCCTACAATGAGCAGTTCTTC. Protein sequence: CASSKGARSYNEQFF.

The rearrangement links TRBV5-3 to TRBJ2-5; 9 positions agree with TRBD2. TRBV5-3 is placed among ORFs of uncertain function. Trimming removed 0 bases from V and 5 bases from J; junction bases left unmatched: 11. This CDR3 contains 17 residues. The CDR3 is CARSLATGGRAGETQYF. The CDR3 DNA reads TGTGCCAGAAGCTTGGCCACTGGCGGGAGGGCCGGTGAGACCCAGTACTTC.

This clone was detected once. The chain is built from TRBV5-6 and TRBJ2-4, with D possibly matching TRBD2 (5 bases). Deletions cut 4 bases from V and 2 bases from J, with 19 bases between. The V gene's germline CDR1 is SGHDT and CDR2 YYEEEE. The CDR3 covers 17 residues. CDR3 in amino acids: CASSDMTSGRSKNIQYF. The CDR3 DNA reads as TGTGCCAGCAGCGATATGACGTCGGGGAGATCCAAAAACATTCAGTACTTC.

V and J are TRBV7-2 and TRBJ2-7, with 10 bases fitting TRBD2. The germline CDR1 and CDR2 sequences are SGHTA and FQGNSA. This CDR3 is 18 amino acids long. V trimming: 2 bases; J trimming: 2 bases; junction bases outside the gene matches: 12. The chain's CDR3 is CASSLMASGGVAAYEQYF. The CDR3 DNA reads as TGTGCCAGCAGCTTAATGGCTAGCGGGGGAGTCGCGGCCTACGAGCAGTACTTC.

The chain employs TRBV19 and TRBJ2-7; D possibly corresponds to TRBD2 (5 bases). Per germline, CDR1 LNHDA and CDR2 SQIVND (reference sequence). The CDR3 has 14 amino acids. V lost 3 bases, J lost 4 bases, and 13 bases lay in between. The CDR3 coding sequence is TGTGCCAGTAGTATTCCCGGGATCCTATACGAGCAGTACTTC. Protein sequence: CASSIPGILYEQYF. The full variable domain, rest sourced from reference TRBV19 and TRBJ2-7, is DGGITQSPKYLFRKEGQNVTLSCEQNLNHDAMYWYRQDPGQGLRLIYYSQIVNDFQKGDIAEGYSVSREKKESFPLTVTSAQKNPTAFYLCASSIPGILYEQYFGPGTRLTVT.

V is TRBV18 and J is TRBJ2-3; 13 bases are shared with TRBD2. The CDR3 runs to 18 residues. Unmatched junction bases numbered 13, after V lost 3 bases and J lost 7 bases. Germline loops: CDR1 KGHSH, CDR2 LQKENI. In nucleotides, the CDR3 is TGTGCCAGCTCACCGACTAGCGGGGGGAGCGGCCACCGGAATACGCAGTATTTT. Amino acids: CASSPTSGGSGHRNTQYF.

V usage is TRBV30 and J usage is TRBJ1-1; 11 nucleotides align to TRBD1. Germline V CDR1 and CDR2: GTSNPN, SVGIG (reference sequence). V shed 3 bases and J 5 bases; nucleotides not matched to a gene: 8. This CDR3 comprises 15 residues. The CDR3 protein is CAWRGRGTGGTEAFF. Here the CDR3 DNA reads TGTGCCTGGAGGGGGCGGGGGACAGGGGGAACTGAAGCTTTCTTT.

As for this clone: The sample carries other DNA sequences with the same CDR3. The chain is built from TRBV6-5 and TRBJ1-1, with D hard to call. The CDR3 length is 12 residues. From germline, CDR1 is MNHEY and CDR2 SVGAGI. Deletions cut 6 bases from V and 4 bases from J, with 9 bases between. Here the CDR3 reads CASSRGGTEAFF. The DNA for the CDR3 is TGTGCCAGCAGCCGAGGAGGCACTGAAGCTTTCTTT.

J is TRBJ1-2 and V is TRBV5-1; 11 bases are shared with TRBD1. Germline lookup yields CDR1 SGHRS and CDR2 YFSETQ. CDR3 size: 13 residues. The junction had 2 bases not matched to a gene; V was cut back by 4 bases and J by 6 bases. CDR3 nucleotides: TGCGCCAGCAGCAAGGGACAGGGGGATGGCTACACCTTC. Translated: CASSKGQGDGYTF.

This clone has just one count. The chain couples TRBV30 to TRBJ2-3, with D perhaps TRBD2 (5 bases). CDR3 length: 12 amino acids. Germline V gives CDR1 GTSNPN, CDR2 SVGIG (reference sequence). Trimming shortened V by 2 bases and J by 5 bases, and 8 bases separated the two germline ends. CDR3 loop: CAWSIGRDTQYF. The CDR3 DNA reads TGTGCCTGGAGTATTGGGAGAGATACGCAGTATTTT.

The CDR3 loop reads CASSLSGRGTPDTQYF. Here the CDR3 DNA reads TGTGCCAGCAGTTTATCCGGACGCGGGACCCCAGATACGCAGTATTTT. This rearrangement joins TRBV27 to TRBJ2-3; possible D gene TRBD2, 6 bases. The CDR3 spans 16 residues. Trimming took 0 bases from V and 4 from J, leaving 14 bases between them. Germline lookup yields CDR1 MNHEY and CDR2 SMNVEV (reference sequence).

This clone has only one observation. The rearrangement joins TRBV5-1 to TRBJ2-3; D is perhaps TRBD1 (6 bases). Trimming pared 8 bases from V and 1 base from J, leaving 11 bases between. CDR3 size: 13 residues. Per the germline V gene, CDR1 is SGHRS and CDR2 is YFSETQ. The CDR3 coding sequence is TGCGCCAGTTCGGACAGCCGCACAGATACGCAGTATTTT. This sequence encodes CASSDSRTDTQYF.

The chain couples TRBV19 to TRBJ2-2; maybe TRBD1 (7 bases). The CDR3 is 16 amino acids. V lost 2 bases, J lost 0 bases, and 10 bases lay in between. The V gene's germline CDR1 is LNHDA and CDR2 SQIVND (reference sequence). As DNA, the CDR3 is TGTGCCAGTAGTATACAGGGGGGTACGAACACCGGGGAGCTGTTTTTT. This gives the protein CASSIQGGTNTGELFF.

This clone is a singleton in its sample. The chain has TRBV30 and TRBJ2-2, with a tentative D call TRBD1 (5 bases). The CDR3 is 11 residues long. Germline CDR1 is GTSNPN and CDR2 is SVGIG (reference sequence). The ends were cut back, 4 bases at V and 5 bases at J, with 5 bases in the middle. CDR3 sequence reads: CAWTGTGELFF. In DNA, the CDR3 is TGTGCCTGGACAGGGACCGGGGAGCTGTTTTTT.

V and J are TRBV19 and TRBJ2-2; the match to TRBD2 covers 7 bases. The J segment lost 0 bases and the V segment lost 3 bases, leaving 7 bases of the junction unmatched. Germline CDR1 reads LNHDA; CDR2 reads SQIVND (reference sequence). The CDR3 sequence is 17 residues long. The CDR3 region has the DNA TGTGCCAGTAGTATTCGTCCTAGCGGAGCGAACACCGGGGAGCTGTTTTTT. It is translated as CASSIRPSGANTGELFF. Drawing the rest from reference TRBV19 and TRBJ2-2, the complete variable domain is DGGITQSPKYLFRKEGQNVTLSCEQNLNHDAMYWYRQDPGQGLRLIYYSQIVNDFQKGDIAEGYSVSREKKESFPLTVTSAQKNPTAFYLCASSIRPSGANTGELFFGEGSRLTVL.

The chain uses TRBV7-6 and TRBJ2-3; D may be TRBD2 (6 bases). Trimming left V 0 bases short and J 6 bases short, with 10 bases between. Germline V CDR1 and CDR2: SGHVS, FNYEAQ. The CDR3 has 14 residues. In DNA form, the CDR3 reads TGTGCCAGCAGCTTAGCTGCTAGCGAGGATACGCAGTATTTT. It is translated as CASSLAASEDTQYF. Complete variable domain (other parts from reference TRBV7-6 and TRBJ2-3): GAGVSQSPRYKVTKRGQDVALRCDPISGHVSLYWYRQALGQGPEFLTYFNYEAQQDKSGLPNDRFSAERPEGSISTLTIQRTEQRDSAMYRCASSLAASEDTQYFGPGTRLTVL.

This chain connects TRBV29-1 to TRBJ1-2; D unclear. The CDR3 totals 15 residues. Germline V gene data show CDR1 as SQVTM and CDR2 as ANQGSEA. V lost 3 bases and J lost 4, with 18 bases in between. The chain's CDR3 is CSVDTYTAGVYGYTF. The CDR3 DNA reads as TGCAGCGTTGATACCTATACCGCAGGTGTCTATGGCTACACCTTC.

The chain links TRBV6-5 to TRBJ1-4, with 9 bases fitting TRBD1. The CDR3 runs 14 residues. J lost 5 bases, V lost 6 bases, and 4 bases had no gene match. Germline assignment: CDR1 MNHEY and CDR2 SVGAGI. The CDR3 sequence is CASRHGTGNEKLFF. The CDR3 DNA follows: TGTGCCAGCAGACACGGGACAGGGAATGAAAAACTGTTTTTT.

V is TRBV7-8 and J is TRBJ2-4, with unresolved D. The CDR3 has 17 residues. V was pared by 1 base and J by 0 bases, with 13 bases between. The germline gives CDR1 SGHVS, CDR2 FQNEAQ. CDR3 sequence reads: CASSLELADLAKNIQYF. CDR3 DNA sequence: TGTGCCAGCAGCTTAGAGTTGGCCGATCTAGCCAAAAACATTCAGTACTTC.

V is TRBV19 and J is TRBJ2-7; 7 bases map to TRBD1. Germline values: CDR1 LNHDA, CDR2 SQIVND (reference sequence). The CDR3 sequence is 15 residues long. The junction had 6 bases not matched to a gene; V was cut back by 3 bases and J by 1 base. CDR3 region: CASSITMGQSYEQYF. The CDR3 DNA sequence: TGTGCCAGTAGTATCACCATGGGACAGTCCTACGAGCAGTACTTC.

The chain has TRBV4-1 and TRBJ2-3; 8 positions match TRBD2. The germline CDR1 and CDR2 sequences are MGHRA and YSYEKL. The CDR3 has 16 residues. V lost 3 bases, J lost 4 bases, and 9 bases stayed unmatched. CDR3 residues: CASSHRSGSRADTQYF. The CDR3 DNA reads TGCGCCAGCAGCCACAGGAGCGGGAGTCGCGCAGATACGCAGTATTTT.